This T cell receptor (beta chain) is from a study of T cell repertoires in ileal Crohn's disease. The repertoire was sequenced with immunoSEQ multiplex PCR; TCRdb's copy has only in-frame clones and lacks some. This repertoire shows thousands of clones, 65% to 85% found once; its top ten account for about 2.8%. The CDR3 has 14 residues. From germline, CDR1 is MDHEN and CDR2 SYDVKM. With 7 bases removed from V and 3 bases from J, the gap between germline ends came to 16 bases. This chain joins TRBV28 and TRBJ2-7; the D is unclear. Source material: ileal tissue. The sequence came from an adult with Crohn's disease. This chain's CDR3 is CASTPLELYYEQYF. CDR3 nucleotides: TGTGCCAGCACCCCGCTGGAGCTGTACTACGAGCAGTACTTC.